Below are 20 T cell receptor beta chains sequenced from a single sample in a study of radiotherapy plus CTLA-4 blockade in lung cancer. Assay used: immunoSEQ multiplex PCR; TCRdb lists only in-frame clones, some missing. The sample lists about 32,000 clones, roughly 85% occurring once. The sample consisted of peripheral blood, taken from a patient treated with radiotherapy plus ipilimumab. The receptors stem from a human donor with non-small cell lung cancer who had stable disease on radiotherapy plus ipilimumab.

The chain employs TRBV27 and TRBJ1-1; D gene ambiguous. CDR1 and CDR2 (germline): MNHEY, SMNVEV (reference sequence). V lost 3 bases, J lost 0 bases, and 5 bases lay in between. The CDR3 is 13 amino acids. The CDR3 sequence: CASSLSVNTEAFF. The CDR3 DNA follows: TGTGCCAGCAGTTTGTCAGTGAACACTGAAGCTTTCTTT.

The table lists this clone with a few counts. V gene TRBV29-1 combines with J gene TRBJ2-1; 7 bases are a match to TRBD2. V was pared by 6 bases and J by 4 bases, with 12 bases of the junction left unmatched. Germline loops: CDR1 SQVTM, CDR2 ANQGSEA. This CDR3 has 15 amino acids. This CDR3 reads CSVDVVGEGYNEQFF. CDR3 DNA sequence: TGCAGCGTCGACGTTGTGGGGGAGGGGTACAATGAGCAGTTCTTC.

This chain joins TRBV6-6 and TRBJ2-5; 11 nucleotides line up with TRBD1. The ends lost 2 bases at V and 4 bases at J; junction bases unmatched: 6. The CDR3 contains 16 residues. Germline CDR1 reads MNHNY; CDR2 reads SVGAGI (reference sequence). CDR3: CASSYGQGALGETQYF. Here the CDR3 DNA reads TGTGCCAGCAGTTACGGACAGGGGGCGCTTGGAGAGACCCAGTACTTC.

The chain couples TRBV7-9 to TRBJ1-4; D ambiguous. V lost 5 bases and J 6 bases, leaving 13 bases between the germline ends. Germline V gives CDR1 SEHNR, CDR2 FQNEAQ (reference sequence). This CDR3 region has 14 residues. CDR3 bases: TGTGCCAGCAGCCTAGGAGGAGCGGATGAAAAACTGTTTTTT. Protein: CASSLGGADEKLFF.

The chain is built from TRBV19 and TRBJ2-5; 10 nucleotides align to TRBD1. After removal of 4 bases from V and 5 bases from J, the junction contained 7 bases not matched to a gene. Germline values: CDR1 LNHDA, CDR2 SQIVND (reference sequence). This CDR3 comprises 15 residues. The CDR3 DNA reads as TGTGCCAGTAGTACAGACAGGGGGCCGGGGGAGACCCAGTACTTC. Amino acid sequence: CASSTDRGPGETQYF.

This clone appeared a few times. CDR3 sequence: CASSGYGSNQPQHF. The CDR3 nucleotides are TGTGCCAGCAGTGGCTATGGTAGCAATCAGCCCCAGCATTTT. The chain is built from TRBV2 and TRBJ1-5; no reliable D call. Germline V gene data show CDR1 as SNHLY and CDR2 as FYNNEI. The V end was cut by 4 bases, the J end by 0 bases, with 7 bases between. The CDR3 length is 14 residues.

The CDR3 reads CASSPGDTDTQYF. In nucleotides, the CDR3 is TGTGCCAGCAGCCCAGGGGACACAGATACGCAGTATTTT. This rearrangement joins TRBV5-4 to TRBJ2-3, with D perhaps TRBD1 (6 bases). Looked up from germline, CDR1 is SGHNT and CDR2 is YYREEE (reference sequence). The CDR3 totals 13 residues. The V and J ends lost 4 bases and 2 bases respectively, with 8 bases between them.

The chain joins TRBV6-1 to TRBJ2-1, with TRBD2 matching 8 bases. The CDR3 sequence is 18 residues long. With 1 base clipped from V and 0 bases from J, the junction kept 8 bases outside the gene matches. Germline-derived CDR1 and CDR2 are MNHNS and SASEGT. The CDR3 reads CASSEGVLAGSSYNEQFF. CDR3 coding DNA: TGTGCCAGCAGTGAAGGGGTTTTAGCGGGAAGCTCCTACAATGAGCAGTTCTTC.

This clone appeared a few times. This chain links TRBV2 with TRBJ2-7, with 8 bases that match TRBD2. There are 14 residues in the CDR3. Germline V lookup: CDR1 SNHLY, CDR2 FYNNEI. J lost 4 bases, V lost 5 bases, and 7 bases had no gene match. The CDR3 region has the DNA TGTGCCAGCAGTCCCGGGACTAGTCCGTACGAGCAGTACTTC. This codes for CASSPGTSPYEQYF. Full variable domain (missing parts from reference TRBV2 and TRBJ2-7): EPEVTQTPSHQVTQMGQEVILRCVPISNHLYFYWYRQILGQKVEFLVSFYNNEISEKSEIFDDQFSVERPDGSNFTLKIRSTKLEDSAMYFCASSPGTSPYEQYFGPGTRLTVT.

V and J are TRBV12-2 and TRBJ2-4; the table's D call TRBD1 went unverified against the DNA. TRBV12-2 is a known pseudogene. This CDR3 is built from 19 residues. CDR3 protein: CASRFGQGRNPLAKNIQYF. As DNA, the CDR3 is TGTGCAAGTCGCTTCGGACAGGGTCGAAACCCCCTAGCCAAAAACATTCAGTACTTC.

The chain joins TRBV9 to TRBJ1-1; 7 bases map to TRBD1. V lost 0 bases, J lost 1 base, and 9 bases stayed unmatched. This CDR3 has 17 amino acids. Germline V lookup: CDR1 SGDLS, CDR2 YYNGEE. The CDR3 bases are TGTGCCAGCAGCGTAGAATCCCGACAGGGAGAGAACACTGAAGCTTTCTTT. It codes for CASSVESRQGENTEAFF. The variable domain in full, with the rest retrieved from reference TRBV9 and TRBJ1-1, is DSGVTQTPKHLITATGQRVTLRCSPRSGDLSVYWYQQSLDQGLQFLIQYYNGEERAKGNILERFSAQQFPDLHSELNLSSLELGDSALYFCASSVESRQGENTEAFFGQGTRLTVV.

The chain carries TRBV7-9 and TRBJ2-2; 7 positions agree with TRBD1. The CDR3 length is 15 residues. Germline values: CDR1 SEHNR, CDR2 FQNEAQ (reference sequence). The V and J ends lost 4 bases and 1 base, in that order; junction bases with no gene match: 3. The CDR3 here is CASSSYRGNTGELFF. CDR3 bases: TGTGCCAGCAGCTCATACAGGGGGAACACCGGGGAGCTGTTTTTT.

V and J are TRBV7-9 and TRBJ2-1; 9 nucleotides agree with TRBD2. Trimming removed 5 bases from V and 2 bases from J; junction bases left unmatched: 7. The CDR3 covers 16 residues. Germline assignment: CDR1 SEHNR and CDR2 FQNEAQ (reference sequence). The CDR3 spells CASSPVSGSTYNEQFF. CDR3 coding DNA: TGTGCCAGCAGCCCCGTTAGCGGGAGTACCTACAATGAGCAGTTCTTC.

The V and J genes are TRBV5-1 and TRBJ1-1; 8 nucleotides line up with TRBD1. Trimming removed 4 bases from V and 2 bases from J; junction bases left unmatched: 7. The CDR3 is made up of 15 amino acids. Germline V CDR1 and CDR2: SGHRS, YFSETQ. The CDR3 protein is CASSILQGGNTEAFF. The CDR3 nucleotides are TGCGCCAGCAGCATTTTACAGGGGGGTAACACTGAAGCTTTCTTT.

This clone was observed a few times. V gene TRBV18 combines with J gene TRBJ1-1; 9 bases are shared with TRBD1. V was clipped by 4 bases and J by 4 bases; unmatched bases: 4. The V gene's germline CDR1 is KGHSH and CDR2 LQKENI. This CDR3 region has 14 residues. This chain's CDR3 is CASSLGTGTTEAFF. In DNA form, the CDR3 reads TGTGCCAGCTCACTAGGGACAGGGACCACTGAAGCTTTCTTT. The full variable domain, its missing parts supplied by reference TRBV18 and TRBJ1-1, is NAGVMQNPRHLVRRRGQEARLRCSPMKGHSHVYWYRQLPEEGLKFMVYLQKENIIDESGMPKERFSAEFPKEGPSILRIQQVVRGDSAAYFCASSLGTGTTEAFFGQGTRLTVV.

The chain is built from TRBV7-2 and TRBJ1-5; perhaps TRBD1 as D (6 bases). V gave up 2 bases and J gave up 10 bases, with 9 bases separating them. CDR1 and CDR2 from the germline V gene are SGHTA and FQGNSA. This CDR3 has 12 residues. The CDR3 here is CASSLTGRPQHF. The CDR3 DNA reads as TGTGCCAGCAGCTTAACAGGGAGACCCCAGCATTTT.

The chain joins TRBV11-3 to TRBJ1-2, with TRBD1 identical over 8 bases. Germline CDR1 SGHNT, CDR2 YENEEA. The CDR3 is 13 amino acids. The ends lost 5 bases at V and 8 bases at J; junction bases unmatched: 7. Here the CDR3 DNA reads TGTGCCAGCAGCCCCCAGGGGGCGGTGGGCTACACCTTC. Translating it yields CASSPQGAVGYTF.

This clone occurred a few times. The DNA of the CDR3 is TGTGCCAGCAGCTGGCCCCGAGCGGGAGATCAAGAGACCCAGTACTTC. Residues: CASSWPRAGDQETQYF. The J gene is TRBJ2-5, the V gene TRBV7-6; 8 bases align to TRBD2. Germline CDR1 reads SGHVS; CDR2 reads FNYEAQ. There are 16 residues in the CDR3. J lost 2 bases, V lost 4 bases, and 9 bases had no gene match.

This chain connects TRBV4-3 to TRBJ2-1; TRBD2 aligns across 10 bases. The CDR3 spans 19 residues. Germline lookup yields CDR1 LGHNA and CDR2 YSLEER. Losses at the gene ends were 2 bases for V and 0 bases for J; bases not matched to a gene: 10. The CDR3 loop is CASSQSLAGAYRSYNEQFF. The CDR3 bases are TGCGCCAGCAGCCAATCCCTAGCGGGAGCCTACCGCTCCTACAATGAGCAGTTCTTC.

This clone appeared a few times. The chain carries TRBV30 and TRBJ1-1; perhaps TRBD1 as D (5 bases). Deletions cut 7 bases from V and 4 bases from J, with 13 bases between. This CDR3 is 12 amino acids long. Looked up from germline, CDR1 is GTSNPN and CDR2 is SVGIG (reference sequence). The CDR3 DNA reads as TGTGCCTACACCGGGGGAGGCACTGAAGCTTTCTTT. Its protein is CAYTGGGTEAFF.